The next 20 T cell receptor beta chains were all read from a single sample in a study of blood T cell repertoires in COVID-19. Only in-frame clones appear in the TCRdb table, and some are missing; sequencing was by immunoSEQ multiplex PCR. The sample carries 100,000 to 120,000 clones, roughly 85% recorded once. The sequenced sample consisted of peripheral blood. The receptors derive from a woman aged 55-75 years with COVID-19, enrolled during active disease.

The chain has TRBV5-1 and TRBJ1-5, with 7 bases fitting TRBD1. This CDR3 contains 16 residues. The V gene end was trimmed by 2 bases and the J gene end by 0 bases; junction bases not matched to a gene: 5. Germline-derived CDR1 and CDR2 are SGHRS and YFSETQ. CDR3 nucleotide sequence: TGCGCCAGCAGCTTACAGGGGCCATATAGCAATCAGCCCCAGCATTTT. Translated, it gives CASSLQGPYSNQPQHF.

CDR3 sequence: CASTLGLGNTIYF. The CDR3 nucleotides read TGTGCCAGCACCCTCGGGTTGGGAAACACCATATATTTT. The chain couples TRBV6-6 to TRBJ1-3; D not resolved. This CDR3 is built from 13 residues. V lost 7 bases and J 4 bases, leaving 11 bases between the germline ends. CDR1 and CDR2 (germline): MNHNY, SVGAGI (reference sequence).

The V call is TRBV6-6, the J call TRBJ1-5; 10 bases match TRBD1. From germline, CDR1 is MNHNY and CDR2 SVGAGI (reference sequence). The V and J ends lost 7 bases and 0 bases, in that order; junction bases with no gene match: 12. The CDR3 extends over 18 amino acids. CDR3 region: CASIRDWTGGYSNQPQHF. In nucleotides, the CDR3 is TGTGCCAGCATTCGAGATTGGACAGGGGGTTATAGCAATCAGCCCCAGCATTTT.

The chain uses TRBV7-3 and TRBJ2-7, with D perhaps TRBD1 (6 bases). The CDR3 loop spans 15 amino acids. Germline V gene sequence: CDR1 SGHTA, CDR2 FQGTGA. V gave up 2 bases and J gave up 3 bases, with 14 bases separating them. CDR3 protein: CASSLQPTGDYEQYF. CDR3 DNA sequence: TGTGCCAGCAGCTTACAGCCGACAGGCGACTACGAGCAGTACTTC. Looking up the rest from reference TRBV7-3 and TRBJ2-7 gives the full variable domain: GAGVSQTPSNKVTEKGKYVELRCDPISGHTALYWYRQSLGQGPEFLIYFQGTGAADDSGLPNDRFFAVRPEGSVSTLKIQRTERGDSAVYLCASSLQPTGDYEQYFGPGTRLTVT.

The chain carries TRBV6-5 and TRBJ2-7, with a possible D match to TRBD1 (6 bases). V dropped 2 bases and J dropped 9 bases, with 23 bases sitting between them. Germline CDR1 reads MNHEY; CDR2 reads SVGAGI. This CDR3 is 16 amino acids long. DNA of the CDR3: TGTGCCAGCAGTTACACCCCCCCGACAGGCGTGGTATGGCAGTACTTC. Protein sequence: CASSYTPPTGVVWQYF.

The chain uses TRBV6-5 and TRBJ1-1; D is undetermined. Trimming stripped 7 bases from V and 4 bases from J, with 16 bases between. There are 14 residues in the CDR3. Germline V gene lookup returns CDR1 MNHEY and CDR2 SVGAGI. For the CDR3, the DNA is TGTGCCAGCAAATTGGATCGTCGGGGCACTGAAGCTTTCTTT. It encodes CASKLDRRGTEAFF.

This clone was observed a few times. The rearrangement uses TRBV4-1 and TRBJ2-7, with TRBD1 matching over 8 bases. The CDR3 covers 15 residues. Germline values: CDR1 MGHRA, CDR2 YSYEKL. V lost 0 bases to trimming and J lost 2 bases; unmatched junction nucleotides: 3. DNA of the CDR3: TGCGCCAGCAGCCAAGAAAACAGGGGGACCTACGAGCAGTACTTC. Translating gives CASSQENRGTYEQYF.

This clone was counted a single time. The chain joins TRBV19 to TRBJ2-2; 8 positions agree with TRBD2. The ends lost 3 bases at V and 2 bases at J; junction bases unmatched: 17. CDR1 LNHDA and CDR2 SQIVND come from the germline V gene (reference sequence). The CDR3 sequence is 20 residues long. The CDR3 spells CASSMYSGVVIAINTGELFF. The CDR3, as DNA: TGTGCCAGTAGTATGTATAGCGGGGTCGTGATCGCGATAAACACCGGGGAGCTGTTTTTT.

This clone was detected once. The V gene is TRBV18, the J gene TRBJ2-7; 7 positions match TRBD1. CDR3 length: 15 amino acids. Germline-derived CDR1 and CDR2 are KGHSH and LQKENI. Trimming at V came to 3 bases and at J to 0 bases, leaving 5 bases not matched to a gene. Here the CDR3 reads CASSPADRSSYEQYF. Here the CDR3 DNA reads TGTGCCAGCTCACCCGCGGACAGGAGCTCCTACGAGCAGTACTTC.

V is TRBV5-3 and J is TRBJ2-3; the D gene is possibly TRBD2 (5 bases). TRBV5-3 is an open reading frame whose function is uncertain. The CDR3 totals 15 residues. With 5 bases removed from V and 1 base from J, the gap between germline ends came to 14 bases. The CDR3, as DNA: TGTGCCAGAAGTCCCGACCGGACTCGCACAGATACGCAGTATTTT. Residues: CARSPDRTRTDTQYF.

V is TRBV24-1 and J is TRBJ1-2; perhaps TRBD1 as D (5 bases). The CDR3 totals 15 residues. Trimming took 3 bases from V and 0 from J, leaving 10 bases between them. CDR1 and CDR2 from the germline V gene are KGHDR and SFDVKD. The CDR3 coding sequence is TGTGCCACCAGTGATGCAGGGAAAGCTAACTATGGCTACACCTTC. Translated, it gives CATSDAGKANYGYTF.

The genes are TRBV30 and TRBJ1-3, with D possibly being TRBD1 (5 bases). Trimming took off 3 bases at V and 3 bases at J, with 12 bases between the two ends. This CDR3 is 14 amino acids long. CDR1 and CDR2 (germline): GTSNPN, SVGIG (reference sequence). The CDR3 sequence is CAWRNRRFGNTIYF. CDR3 nucleotides: TGTGCCTGGAGAAACAGGCGGTTTGGAAACACCATATATTTT.

This CDR3 is CASSRTDGDEQFF. DNA of the CDR3: TGTGCCAGCAGTCGGACAGACGGCGATGAGCAGTTCTTC. V and J are TRBV6-5 and TRBJ2-1; a possible D gene is TRBD1 (6 bases). In germline, CDR1 is MNHEY, CDR2 SVGAGI. The CDR3 has 13 residues. V lost 5 bases and J 8 bases, leaving 13 bases between the germline ends.

The J gene is TRBJ1-4, the V gene TRBV18; D possibly corresponds to TRBD1 (6 bases). Between the trimmed V and J ends, which lost 3 bases and 8 bases, there was a span of 31 bases. Per germline, CDR1 KGHSH and CDR2 LQKENI. The CDR3 has 20 amino acids. CDR3 loop: CASSPPIRGGASPPGEKLFF. The CDR3 region has the DNA TGTGCCAGCTCACCGCCAATCCGGGGGGGGGCGAGTCCTCCCGGGGAAAAACTGTTTTTT.

The chain links TRBV12-3 or TRBV12-4 to TRBJ1-2; D is undetermined. CDR3 length equals 11 residues. The V end lost 6 bases, the J end lost 13 bases, and 15 bases lay between the germline ends. The CDR3 reads CASSQSAAGTF. The CDR3 coding sequence is TGTGCCAGCAGCCAATCGGCGGCGGGCACCTTC.

The genes are TRBV5-6 and TRBJ1-5; no reliable D call. This CDR3 comprises 13 residues. Looked up from germline, CDR1 is SGHDT and CDR2 is YYEEEE. Trimming cost V 0 bases and J 7 bases, with 8 bases left between them. In DNA, the CDR3 is TGTGCCAGCAGCTTGGGGAGGGCGCAGCCCCAGCATTTT. Encoded protein: CASSLGRAQPQHF. Filled out from reference TRBV5-6 and TRBJ1-5, the complete variable domain reads DAGVTQSPTHLIKTRGQQVTLRCSPKSGHDTVSWYQQALGQGPQFIFQYYEEEERQRGNFPDRFSGHQFPNYSSELNVNALLLGDSALYLCASSLGRAQPQHFGDGTRLSIL.

This clone was recorded only once. The chain is built from TRBV29-1 and TRBJ2-2; 7 bases match TRBD2. Germline CDR1 reads SQVTM; CDR2 reads ANQGSEA. CDR3 length equals 14 residues. Trimming cost V 6 bases and J 7 bases; bases outside gene matches: 11. CDR3 protein: CSVAGGGIIGELFF. Written as DNA, the CDR3 is TGCAGCGTCGCTGGCGGGGGTATAATCGGGGAGCTGTTTTTT.

This clone was recorded only once. The chain employs TRBV25-1 and TRBJ1-2, with D perhaps matching TRBD1 (5 bases). The V gene lost 5 bases and the J gene lost 7 bases, with 11 bases spanning the gap. The CDR3 is 12 residues long. Looked up from germline, CDR1 is MGHDK and CDR2 is SYGVNS. The DNA of the CDR3 is TGTGCCAGCAGTTTAGGGGCCGGTGGCTACACCTTC. Residues: CASSLGAGGYTF.

The chain couples TRBV15 to TRBJ2-7; 9 bases are a match to TRBD2. Germline lookup yields CDR1 LNHNV and CDR2 YYDKDF (reference sequence). The CDR3 runs 17 residues. V was pared by 0 bases and J by 5 bases, with 11 bases of the junction left unmatched. The DNA of the CDR3 is TGTGCCACCAGCAGAGAGGCTAGCGGGGCACCCCGGGACGAGCAGTACTTC. This sequence encodes CATSREASGAPRDEQYF.

The rearrangement joins TRBV5-4 to TRBJ2-1, with 8 bases lining up with TRBD2. The CDR3 totals 16 residues. Germline V lookup: CDR1 SGHNT, CDR2 YYREEE (reference sequence). Losses at the gene ends were 2 bases for V and 1 base for J; bases not matched to a gene: 5. The CDR3 spells CASSLAERGSYNEQFF. The CDR3 DNA sequence: TGTGCCAGCAGCTTAGCGGAGCGGGGGTCCTACAATGAGCAGTTCTTC.